This TCR beta chain was observed in a study of breast tumors, draining lymph nodes, adjacent tissues (dated by TCRdb to 2015 to 2016). Study-wide context: Breast cancer patients provided tumor, adjacent nontumor tissue and axillary lymph nodes, and the study compared the TCR beta repertoires across these three sources. The study aimed to assess the relationships and possible T-cell exchange between tumor, surrounding tissue and draining lymph node repertoires in human breast cancer. On the study overall, not on this receptor specifically: The similarity between tumor and nontumor tissue repertoires was significantly greater in luminal-like breast cancer than in basal-like breast cancer. The data were judged consistent with most tumor T cells deriving from the lymph node and then expanding within tumor tissue. The conclusion that tumor T cells originate in lymph nodes was framed as consistent with a hypothesis rather than directly demonstrated. Tumors showed preferential V and J gene usage, and their T-cell repertoire diversity fell below that of lymph nodes yet above that of nontumor tissue.

Sequences MNHNY (CDR1) and SVGAGI (CDR2) are obtained from the germline V gene (reference sequence). Including the terminal cysteine and phenylalanine, the CDR3 comprises 15 residues. Of the read, only the CDR3 DNA is kept; its 45 bases are in frame from base 1. V is cut back by 0 bases and J by 9 bases, with 7 bases in the junction unmatched. Ten or more counts support this clonotype. Its antigen has not been determined. Base quality data are lacking; no much larger clone is found one base away. The sequencer was an Illumina HiSeq 2000. TCR beta chain libraries were generated through multiplex PCR amplification. High-throughput sequencing was used to analyze the amplified TCR beta chain products. The public reads were reanalyzed by TCRdb: fastp trimming at Q25, MiXCR alignment, in-frame beta chains only. Each record represents a unique CDR3 protein, reported with the most common genes and DNA among its rows. The sample records 20,000 or so distinct CDR3 sequences, about a third of which are singletons. The ten largest clones capture 11% of the sample.

This clonotype originated in a female donor with breast cancer. Some clones in this sample may be carry-over from other donors' samples. The chain links TRBV6-6 with TRBJ2-1, with 8 central nucleotides matching TRBD1. The sample was breast tumor tissue. The CDR3 reads as follows: CASSYSITGGTEQFF. The nucleotide sequence is given as TGTGCCAGCAGTTACTCGATAACAGGGGGAACTGAGCAGTTCTTC.